These T cell receptor beta chains were read from a single sample in a study of blood T cell repertoires in COVID-19. Profiled with immunoSEQ multiplex PCR; TCRdb holds only in-frame clones, not every one. The data show more than 250,000 clones, around 88% seen once. Sequenced input: PBMCs or T cells enriched from blood (not recorded which). These TCRs come from a woman aged 40 to 55 who had recovered from COVID-19. Each CDR3 is given without its conserved first and last residue. D genes are given only for firm matches.

V gene	J gene	D gene	CDR3 protein
TRBV29-1	TRBJ2-7	TRBD1	SATRGTGGHEQY
TRBV11-2	TRBJ1-6	TRBD1	ASSPGGFNSPLH
TRBV28	TRBJ2-7	NA	ASSSNYEQY
TRBV18	TRBJ2-2	TRBD2	ASSRKLAENTGELF
TRBV7-8	TRBJ2-1	TRBD1	ASSLAGQGLLGNEQF
TRBV30	TRBJ2-7	NA	AWSLPGIAYEQY
TRBV19	TRBJ2-3	TRBD2	ASEDSGRIGAQY
TRBV28	TRBJ1-6	TRBD1	ASSFSDRVNSPLH
TRBV6-5	TRBJ2-1	TRBD2	ASSYLMGLGYNEQF
TRBV4-2	TRBJ2-2	NA	ASSQDRTGELF
TRBV30	TRBJ2-7	NA	AWSVLTRKFSEQY
TRBV20-1	TRBJ2-1	NA	SARLVTEQF
TRBV7-3	TRBJ2-2	NA	ASSPKRGTGELF
TRBV7-8	TRBJ1-2	NA	ASSSMGDNSYGYT
TRBV3-1/TRBV3-2	TRBJ1-6	TRBD1	ASSLSGQGEPLH
TRBV24-1	TRBJ2-7	TRBD2	ATSDGGPGLGYEQY
TRBV28	TRBJ1-3	NA	ASSLRQANIY
TRBV7-3	TRBJ2-1	NA	ASSRRGAGEGYNEQF
TRBV3-1/TRBV3-2	TRBJ1-2	NA	ASSQEDLWGHRYGYT
TRBV28	TRBJ1-2	NA	ASSLFSPLSDRYGYT
TRBV7-6	TRBJ2-5	NA	ASNPNEEGVVWSETQY
TRBV24-1	TRBJ2-2	NA	ATSAGEIFTGELF
TRBV6-1	TRBJ1-1	NA	ASSEGLPNTEAF
TRBV3-1/TRBV3-2	TRBJ2-1	NA	ASSQGGSYNEQF
TRBV28	TRBJ2-1	TRBD2	ASSPGLAGGRNEQF
TRBV15	TRBJ2-3	TRBD1	ATMTGRTDTQY
TRBV27	TRBJ2-1	TRBD1	ASTPLGGGTANEQF
TRBV5-1	TRBJ2-5	TRBD1	ASSATSGTGSETQY
TRBV2	TRBJ2-1	TRBD1	ASSRWTGAYNEQF
TRBV20-1	TRBJ2-1	NA	SARVFNEQF
TRBV9	TRBJ2-2	TRBD2	ASSVDGTSGRGVEGELF
TRBV7-2	TRBJ2-7	TRBD2	ASSMTSGSTYEQY
TRBV18	TRBJ1-5	TRBD1	ASSKEGQANQPQH
TRBV7-9	TRBJ2-7	TRBD2	ASSQNSGRAYEQY
TRBV12-3/TRBV12-4	TRBJ1-2	TRBD1	ASSLRGTGDYT
TRBV7-8	TRBJ2-7	TRBD1	ASSLIGTGVYEQY
TRBV4-3	TRBJ2-1	TRBD1	ASSQENRGPYNEQF
TRBV5-1	TRBJ1-5	TRBD1	ASSWGQGNQPQH
TRBV2	TRBJ2-7	NA	ASSEAGGSLYEQY
TRBV7-2	TRBJ2-7	TRBD2	ASSLAVAGGSYEQY
TRBV19	TRBJ2-5	NA	ASSISGQRGETQY
TRBV6-1	TRBJ1-1	NA	ASSDGQGNTEAF
TRBV30	TRBJ1-6	TRBD1	AWSVAGGLSPLH
TRBV18	TRBJ2-5	NA	ASSPIWTEETQY
TRBV19	TRBJ2-3	TRBD1	ASSPLRGKSTDTQY
TRBV6-5	TRBJ1-6	NA	ASRAGYNSPLH
TRBV29-1	TRBJ2-7	TRBD2	STMGPTSGNLGGYEQY
TRBV20-1	TRBJ2-1	TRBD2	SASGGGNNEQF
TRBV20-1	TRBJ1-1	NA	SASSRRRLNTEAF
TRBV21-1	TRBJ2-5	NA	ASSKVYAGGQETQY
TRBV7-2	TRBJ1-5	TRBD1	ASSQGTGGNQPQH
TRBV6-5	TRBJ2-7	TRBD2	ASSRTSGRSEQY
TRBV2	TRBJ1-2	TRBD1	ASSAARGWRGYT
TRBV27	TRBJ2-5	NA	ASSFVGQRTQETQY
TRBV11-3	TRBJ2-7	TRBD2	ASAIGRGGEQY
TRBV27	TRBJ1-1	NA	ASSQDRLNTEAF
TRBV5-1	TRBJ2-5	NA	ASSLWAISGETQY